This T cell receptor beta chain emerged from a study of shared clonotypes between healthy human individuals. Germline CDR1 reads LGHNA; CDR2 reads YNFKEQ. V was cut by 6 bases and J by 2 bases, with 19 bases left in between. The CDR3 totals 17 residues. CD45RO-negative, CCR7-selected cells formed the naive CD8 fraction, which excluded terminally differentiated effector memory CD45RA+ cells. As concerns this clone: Antigen: not known.

The method was immunoSEQ multiplex PCR; TCRdb's version includes in-frame clones alone and lacks a portion of them. The data contain roughly 570,000 clones, more than 95% of them seen just once; the ten biggest clones take up 0.3%. Whole-study findings and limits: The low donor count limited represented genetic and exposure-history diversity.

Material for sequencing was naive CD8+ T cells sorted from blood. V gene TRBV4-2 combines with J gene TRBJ1-4, with a possible D match to TRBD1 (5 bases). This TCR came from a young man in good health. The CDR3 DNA reads TGTGCCAGCAGGCCGCGGGGCGCTGAATCTACTAATGAAAAACTGTTTTTT. Encoded protein: CASRPRGAESTNEKLFF.